The text below deals with one TCR beta chain. Its antigen remains unidentified. This entry comes from a study of cytomegalovirus exposure and HLA in healthy donors. Findings of the study overall: Most of the TCR beta V segments (in an earlier analysis) were productive either about 87% or about 30% of the time.

The study ran its PCR with 60 Vbeta and 13 Jbeta primers. Method: immunoSEQ multiplex PCR; TCRdb's copy keeps in-frame clones and lacks some. The sample consists of about 190,000 clones, approximately 86% of them appearing once. Material for sequencing was PBMCs. The TCR originated in a woman aged 18-35 years in good health and CMV-seronegative.

The CDR3 DNA sequence: TGTGCCAGCAGCGAGGCGGGACAGGGCTTCTACGAGCAGTACTTC. Protein sequence: CASSEAGQGFYEQYF. The genes are TRBV9 and TRBJ2-7; TRBD1 aligns across 9 bases. Per the germline V gene, CDR1 is SGDLS and CDR2 is YYNGEE. This CDR3 contains 15 residues. The V segment lost 3 bases and the J segment 3 bases; nucleotides outside the gene matches: 7.